This T cell receptor beta chain comes out of a study of type 1 and type 2 diabetes patients. Study-wide background: CD4+ or CD8+ T cells were positively selected from PBMCs with microbeads. The study's findings and limits: Type 2 diabetes patients had few highly-expanded CD4+ clones, median one. Between type 2 diabetes and control samples, V and J usage averaged roughly 0.97 correlation.

The PCR template was genomic DNA. A primer set of 30 forward and 13 reverse primers amplified the CDR3. Via MiXCR, TCRdb re-called the multiplex PCR reads, giving one row per CDR3 protein. This sample carries 250,000 or so distinct CDR3 sequences, 47% of them seen once, and the ten largest clones take about an eighth. This clonotype was counted a few times. The antigen is undetermined. An end of the junction does not agree with germline; a read error may underlie this. The germline CDR1 and CDR2 sequences are SGHNT and YENEEA. The CDR3 has 15 residues. The TCR was taken from a man between 18 and 35 years old with type 2 diabetes. Sample: peripheral blood mononuclear cells (PBMCs). The rearrangement links TRBV11-3 to TRBJ1-1; D might be TRBD1 (5 bases). The CDR3 DNA sequence: TGCGCCAGCAGCAAGGGCGGGGCCGTGAACACTGAAGCTTTCTTT. Translating it yields CASSKGGAVNTEAFF.